The 23 T cell receptor beta chains below were found in one sample sequenced in a study of T cells after yellow fever vaccination. MiXCR, run by TCRdb on the 5' RACE reads, gives a single entry per CDR3 protein. This table has just under 600,000 distinct CDR3 sequences, approximately 12% appearing once. The starting material was PBMCs, obtained on the day of the yellow fever booster vaccination. These receptors were taken from a young man who received the YFV17D yellow fever vaccine.

The chain couples TRBV3-1 to TRBJ1-4; 7 nucleotides line up with TRBD1. The trim removed 4 bases at V and 5 bases at J, leaving 7 bases unmatched. CDR3 length: 15 residues. CDR1 and CDR2 (germline): LGHDT, YNNKEL (reference sequence). CDR3 protein: CASSRRTGLNEKLFF. CDR3 nucleotide sequence: TGTGCCAGCAGCCGTCGGACAGGTCTCAATGAAAAACTGTTTTTT.

This clonotype has more than one count but fewer than ten. The CDR3 nucleotides read TGTGCCATCAGTGCCGCACTGCCCGGGACAGGGTTCAATCAGCCCCAGCATTTT. It codes for CAISAALPGTGFNQPQHF. The chain is built from TRBV10-3 and TRBJ1-5, with 9 bases matching TRBD1. V shed 4 bases and J 3 bases; nucleotides not matched to a gene: 13. The CDR3 extends over 18 amino acids. Germline V gives CDR1 ENHRY, CDR2 SYGVKD.

In this sample, this clonotype turned up a few times. V is TRBV12-3 or TRBV12-4 and J is TRBJ2-3, with 8 bases fitting TRBD1. Trimming cost V 2 bases and J 6 bases; bases outside gene matches: 10. The CDR3 has 16 amino acids. CDR3 DNA: TGTGCCAGCAGTTTATCGGCCACAGGGGGTTTGGATACGCAGTATTTT. Protein: CASSLSATGGLDTQYF.

This clonotype was detected only a few times. The J gene is TRBJ2-5, the V gene TRBV11-2; 8 nucleotides match TRBD2. J gave up 0 bases and V 5 bases, and 14 bases lay outside the gene matches. Germline-derived CDR1 and CDR2 are SGHAT and FQNNGV. The CDR3 contains 18 residues. CDR3 residues: CASSLLLGGAGYQETQYF. For the CDR3, the DNA is TGTGCCAGCAGCCTCCTACTCGGGGGGGCGGGGTACCAAGAGACCCAGTACTTC.

The rearrangement joins TRBV7-2 to TRBJ2-7, with 9 bases aligning to TRBD2. With 0 bases clipped from V and 6 bases from J, the junction kept 3 bases outside the gene matches. The CDR3 covers 14 residues. CDR1 is SGHTA and CDR2 is FQGNSA in the germline V gene. The CDR3 reads CASSLAREGREQYF. The DNA of the CDR3 is TGTGCCAGCAGCTTAGCGCGGGAGGGTCGCGAGCAGTACTTC.

This clonotype has more than one count but fewer than ten. The rearrangement joins TRBV14 to TRBJ2-5, with D unresolved. Germline CDR1 is SGHDN and CDR2 is FVKESK. This CDR3 spans 17 amino acids. With 0 bases removed from V and 4 bases from J, the gap between germline ends came to 18 bases. The CDR3 is CASSQDPPLAAIETQYF. In nucleotides, the CDR3 is TGTGCCAGCAGCCAAGATCCACCCCTCGCGGCGATAGAGACCCAGTACTTC.

V gene TRBV27 combines with J gene TRBJ2-4; 7 bases map to TRBD2. This CDR3 has 14 amino acids. The V segment lost 3 bases and the J segment 7 bases; nucleotides outside the gene matches: 6. Germline loops: CDR1 MNHEY, CDR2 SMNVEV (reference sequence). CDR3 nucleotide sequence: TGTGCCAGCAGTTTCGGAGGGGAGGGGAACATTCAGTACTTC. Amino acids: CASSFGGEGNIQYF.

This clonotype was counted between two and nine times. This chain uses TRBV5-1 with TRBJ2-3; 8 positions agree with TRBD2. This CDR3 contains 16 residues. CDR1 and CDR2 (germline): SGHRS, YFSETQ. V shed 4 bases and J 6 bases; nucleotides not matched to a gene: 13. Written as DNA, the CDR3 is TGCGCCAGCAGCCTTGGTATGGGACTAGGGCAGGATACGCAGTATTTT. Translated, it gives CASSLGMGLGQDTQYF.

J is TRBJ2-1 and V is TRBV19; tentatively, D is TRBD2 (6 bases). V gave up 5 bases and J gave up 3 bases, with 14 bases separating them. The length of the CDR3 is 15 residues. Germline CDR1 reads LNHDA; CDR2 reads SQIVND (reference sequence). As DNA, the CDR3 is TGTGCCAGTAGTCATCCGGGACTCCTCTACAATGAGCAGTTCTTC. Its translation: CASSHPGLLYNEQFF.

This clonotype was picked up a small number of times. The rearrangement links TRBV7-2 to TRBJ1-6; 7 nucleotides align to TRBD1. Trimming at V came to 5 bases and at J to 7 bases, leaving 14 bases not matched to a gene. CDR3 size: 17 residues. Germline-derived CDR1 and CDR2 are SGHTA and FQGNSA. CDR3 DNA: TGTGCCAGCAGCCTGGGGGCGGGGACAGTGCGGAATTCACCCCTCCACTTT. Amino acid sequence: CASSLGAGTVRNSPLHF.

This clonotype was counted between two and nine times. The rearrangement uses TRBV7-6 and TRBJ2-7; 13 bases match TRBD2. CDR1 SGHVS and CDR2 FNYEAQ come from the germline V gene. Trimming removed 2 bases from V and 0 bases from J; junction bases left unmatched: 1. This CDR3 has 16 amino acids. The CDR3: CASSLRLAGGSYEQYF. The CDR3 nucleotides read TGTGCCAGCAGCTTAAGACTAGCGGGAGGCTCCTACGAGCAGTACTTC.

The gene calls are TRBV18 and TRBJ2-1; 8 positions match TRBD2. V lost 2 bases to trimming and J lost 7 bases; unmatched junction nucleotides: 7. The CDR3 is made up of 15 amino acids. CDR1 is KGHSH and CDR2 is LQKENI in the germline V gene. The CDR3 here is CASSPESGSFNEQFF. CDR3 coding DNA: TGTGCCAGCTCACCAGAGAGCGGGAGTTTTAATGAGCAGTTCTTC.

The V and J genes are TRBV4-3 and TRBJ2-7; a weak D match, TRBD2 (7 bases). V lost 8 bases and J lost 2, with 19 bases in between. The CDR3 covers 15 residues. The germline V gene encodes CDR1 LGHNA and CDR2 YSLEER. The CDR3 DNA sequence: TGCGCCAGCGCGGGGGCTATTGGCCGGACCTACGAGCAGTACTTC. Its protein is CASAGAIGRTYEQYF.

This clonotype occurred a few times. The chain couples TRBV4-3 to TRBJ2-7, with 9 nucleotides matching TRBD1. Germline CDR1 LGHNA, CDR2 YSLEER. The CDR3 runs 15 residues. V was pared by 2 bases and J by 6 bases, with 8 bases of the junction left unmatched. CDR3 coding DNA: TGCGCCAGCAGCCAACAGGCCGGGACAGGGAGCGAGCAGTACTTC. Protein product: CASSQQAGTGSEQYF.

There are a few counts of this clonotype. The chain is built from TRBV6-1 and TRBJ2-7; D not resolved. The length of the CDR3 is 13 residues. Germline V gene lookup returns CDR1 MNHNS and CDR2 SASEGT. The ends were cut back, 8 bases at V and 2 bases at J, with 13 bases in the middle. The CDR3 here is CASRRLSTYEQYF. CDR3 DNA sequence: TGTGCCAGCCGAAGGCTCTCAACCTACGAGCAGTACTTC.

This clonotype was seen more than once but under ten times. The chain links TRBV20-1 to TRBJ1-3; D remains ambiguous. CDR3 length equals 14 residues. Between the trimmed V and J ends, which lost 5 bases and 1 base, there was a span of 12 bases. CDR1 and CDR2 from the germline V gene are DFQATT and SNEGSKA (reference sequence). CDR3 DNA: TGCAGTGCTTCCCGGCCCGGTTCTGGAAACACCATATATTTT. Protein product: CSASRPGSGNTIYF.

About this clonotype: At one end the junction does not follow the germline gene, possibly because of a read error. V is TRBV19 and J is TRBJ2-1; 9 bases align to TRBD2. Germline assignment: CDR1 LNHDA and CDR2 SQIVND (reference sequence). There are 15 residues in the CDR3. The CDR3 nucleotides read TGTGCCAGTATCCCGGCGGGAGGGCCTTACAATGAGCCGTTCTTC. It is translated as CASIPAGGPYNEPFF.

The rearrangement links TRBV5-5 to TRBJ1-5, with D hard to call. CDR3 length: 17 amino acids. Between the trimmed V and J ends, which lost 0 bases and 0 bases, there was a span of 13 bases. Germline values: CDR1 SGHKS, CDR2 YYEKEE (reference sequence). Here the CDR3 reads CASSLEAGDNSNQPQHF. The CDR3 DNA is TGTGCCAGCAGCTTGGAGGCAGGCGATAATAGCAATCAGCCCCAGCATTTT.

This clonotype has just a few counts. Here the CDR3 DNA reads TGTGCCAGCAGCTTAACCTTCGGTGAGCAGTTCTTC. Its translation is CASSLTFGEQFF. The V gene is TRBV7-9, the J gene TRBJ2-1, with D unresolved. V was shortened by 2 bases and J by 9 bases, with 8 bases between the two germline ends. CDR1 is SEHNR, CDR2 FQNEAQ, per germline (reference sequence). The CDR3 is 12 amino acids.

This chain connects TRBV7-9 to TRBJ2-3; D may match TRBD1 or TRBD2 (6 bases each). CDR1 and CDR2 from the germline V gene are SEHNR and FQNEAQ (reference sequence). V lost 11 bases, J lost 4 bases, and 19 bases lay in between. This CDR3 contains 14 residues. CDR3 DNA: TGTGCCTTCGGAGGGAGTGGGGGCTCAGATACGCAGTATTTT. Translation: CAFGGSGGSDTQYF.

This clonotype was seen a handful of times. V gene TRBV19 combines with J gene TRBJ2-7; TRBD2 matches at 7 bases. V trimming: 0 bases; J trimming: 3 bases; junction bases outside the gene matches: 8. The CDR3 is 16 amino acids. Germline-derived CDR1 and CDR2 are LNHDA and SQIVND (reference sequence). CDR3 sequence reads: CASSIDERREGYEQYF. DNA of the CDR3: TGTGCCAGTAGTATAGACGAGCGGAGGGAGGGCTACGAGCAGTACTTC.

A note on this clonotype: A much larger clone lies one base from this, so it may be a read error. The chain carries TRBV12-3 or TRBV12-4 and TRBJ1-5; D not certain. This CDR3 has 14 amino acids. The V and J ends lost 5 bases and 7 bases respectively, with 15 bases between them. The chain's CDR3 is CASSLDALKQPQHF. CDR3 nucleotide sequence: TGTGCCAGCAGTCTCGACGCACTTAAGCAGCCCCAGCATTTT.

The chain links TRBV6-1 to TRBJ2-7, with 15 bases aligning to TRBD2. Germline CDR1 and CDR2: MNHNS and SASEGT. This CDR3 spans 13 amino acids. V trimming: 8 bases; J trimming: 7 bases; junction bases outside the gene matches: 3. CDR3 loop: CASRTSGREEQYF. As DNA, the CDR3 is TGTGCCAGCCGGACTAGCGGGAGGGAGGAGCAGTACTTC.